This TCR beta chain was obtained from a study of cytomegalovirus exposure and HLA in healthy donors. The overall study: Unique TCRs from HLA-typed donors, around 93 million of them, were held in an early data release. Study outcomes and limitations: When the data were analyzed later, several of the most significant clusters appeared to be linked to common viral pathogens.

Per the germline V gene, CDR1 is SGHVS and CDR2 is FQNEAQ. The CDR3 covers 12 residues. Trimming shortened V by 2 bases and J by 7 bases, and 8 bases separated the two germline ends. A multiplex PCR was run with 60 Vbeta primers and 13 Jbeta primers. The method was immunoSEQ multiplex PCR; TCRdb's version includes in-frame clones alone and lacks a portion of them. The sample has 200,000 to 300,000 clones, approximately 84% seen once. Everyone who donated was a healthy bone marrow donor. The sample holds a few counts of this clone. Its antigen is still unknown. This chain links TRBV7-8 with TRBJ1-1; no firm D call. The TCR was taken from a middle-aged woman in good health and CMV-seropositive. Sequenced sample: PBMCs. DNA of the CDR3: TGTGCCAGCAGCTTAACCCGACTTGAAGCTTTCTTT. It translates to CASSLTRLEAFF. Variable domain in full (rest from reference TRBV7-8 and TRBJ1-1): GAGVSQSPRYKVAKRGQDVALRCDPISGHVSLFWYQQALGQGPEFLTYFQNEAQLDKSGLPSDRFFAERPEGSVSTLKIQRTQQEDSAVYLCASSLTRLEAFFGQGTRLTVV.